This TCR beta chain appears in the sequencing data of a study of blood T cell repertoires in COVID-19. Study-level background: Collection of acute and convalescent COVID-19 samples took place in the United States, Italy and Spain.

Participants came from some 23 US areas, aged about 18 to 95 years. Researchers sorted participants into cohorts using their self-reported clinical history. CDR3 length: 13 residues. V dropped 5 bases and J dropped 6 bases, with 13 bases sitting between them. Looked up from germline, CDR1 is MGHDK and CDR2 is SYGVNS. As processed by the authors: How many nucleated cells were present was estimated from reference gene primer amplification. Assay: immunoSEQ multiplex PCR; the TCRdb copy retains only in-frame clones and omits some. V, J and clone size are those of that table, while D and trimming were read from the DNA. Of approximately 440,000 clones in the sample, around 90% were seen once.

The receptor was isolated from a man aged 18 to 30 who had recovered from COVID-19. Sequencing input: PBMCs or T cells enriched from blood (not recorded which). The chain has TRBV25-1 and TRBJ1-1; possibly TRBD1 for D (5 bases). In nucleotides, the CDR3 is TGTGCCAGCAGTACCCGGGGGAGGGCTGAAGCTTTCTTT. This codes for CASSTRGRAEAFF.